These 10 T cell receptor beta chains were sequenced from one sample in a study of T cell responses to AZD1222 COVID-19 vaccine. Repertoires were generated with immunoSEQ multiplex PCR, while TCRdb's copy carries only in-frame clones and drops some. The profile covers about 190,000 clones, with 85% to 95% appearing a single time and roughly 1.3% taken by the ten largest. The specimen was peripheral blood, collected on day 0 of AZD1222 vaccination. These receptors all stem from an adult in good health.

V and J are TRBV7-2 and TRBJ1-2; no firm D call. In germline, CDR1 is SGHTA, CDR2 FQGNSA. The CDR3 spans 14 residues. V was trimmed by 2 bases and J by 4 bases, leaving 11 bases between them. In DNA, the CDR3 is TGTGCCAGCAGCTTACGAGGGATCTTCTATGGCTACACCTTC. It specifies CASSLRGIFYGYTF.

This rearrangement joins TRBV6-1 to TRBJ1-2; no reliable D call. CDR1 is MNHNS and CDR2 is SASEGT in the germline V gene. The CDR3 consists of 16 residues. V lost 4 bases, J lost 0 bases, and 15 bases lay in between. This chain's CDR3 is CASSAQSTGANYGYTF. The CDR3 bases are TGTGCCAGCAGTGCCCAGTCCACGGGAGCTAACTATGGCTACACCTTC.

The chain couples TRBV5-1 to TRBJ2-7; 7 nucleotides match TRBD2. The V gene's germline CDR1 is SGHRS and CDR2 YFSETQ. CDR3 length equals 15 residues. V dropped 1 base and J dropped 6; count of bases not matched to a gene: 10. The CDR3, as DNA: TGCGCCAGCAGCTTGTCAGCGGGGCCCCAGGCCGAGCAGTACTTC. This sequence encodes CASSLSAGPQAEQYF.

The chain has TRBV29-1 and TRBJ2-3; either TRBD1 or TRBD2 may fit D (5 bases each). The CDR3 length is 16 residues. Trimming cost V 5 bases and J 0 bases, with 18 bases left between them. Per the germline V gene, CDR1 is SQVTM and CDR2 is ANQGSEA. The CDR3 DNA reads TGCAGCGTTAGAGGAGCCGGGACGGGGAGCACAGATACGCAGTATTTT. It encodes CSVRGAGTGSTDTQYF.

This chain joins TRBV19 and TRBJ2-1; D unclear. Germline V CDR1 and CDR2: LNHDA, SQIVND (reference sequence). V was cut by 0 bases and J by 3 bases, with 27 bases left in between. The CDR3 has 21 amino acids. Here the CDR3 DNA reads TGTGCCAGTAGTATAGATCTCTCGACAACCGCTGGGTACGGGTTCTACAATGAGCAGTTCTTC. It translates to CASSIDLSTTAGYGFYNEQFF.

In this sample, this clone turned up once. J is TRBJ1-2 and V is TRBV13; 12 bases are shared with TRBD1. With V trimmed by 5 bases and J by 8 bases, 12 bases remained unmatched. Germline CDR1 reads PRHDT; CDR2 reads FYEKMQ (reference sequence). The CDR3 is made up of 16 amino acids. DNA of the CDR3: TGTGCCAGCAGCCCATCTCCGGGACAGGGGGCGCGGGGCTACACCTTC. It yields the protein CASSPSPGQGARGYTF.

The chain couples TRBV4-2 to TRBJ1-1; TRBD1 is a possible D gene (6 bases). Germline CDR1 LGHNA, CDR2 YNFKEQ. The CDR3 covers 12 residues. Trimming cost V 10 bases and J 8 bases, with 17 bases left between them. In DNA form, the CDR3 reads TGTGCCACGGGGGGGGCGATTGCGGAAGCTTTCTTT. Protein: CATGGAIAEAFF.

The chain combines TRBV12-3 or TRBV12-4 with TRBJ2-5, with 9 positions matching TRBD1. The CDR3 contains 13 residues. The V gene end was trimmed by 6 bases and the J gene end by 4 bases; junction bases not matched to a gene: 3. CDR3 amino acids: CASRLTGGETQYF. The CDR3 region has the DNA TGTGCCAGCAGGCTGACAGGGGGAGAGACCCAGTACTTC.

The chain is built from TRBV28 and TRBJ2-6, with D perhaps TRBD1 (6 bases). CDR3 length equals 16 residues. Germline V gene data show CDR1 as MDHEN and CDR2 as SYDVKM. V was trimmed by 2 bases and J by 1 base, leaving 9 bases between them. The CDR3 here is CASSLTRGSGANVLTF. The CDR3 coding sequence is TGTGCCAGCAGTTTAACTAGGGGGTCTGGGGCCAACGTCCTGACTTTC. The full variable domain, rest sourced from reference TRBV28 and TRBJ2-6, is DVKVTQSSRYLVKRTGEKVFLECVQDMDHENMFWYRQDPGLGLRLIYFSYDVKMKEKGDIPEGYSVSREKKERFSLILESASTNQTSMYLCASSLTRGSGANVLTFGAGSRLTVL.

The chain links TRBV19 to TRBJ1-2; 10 bases are a match to TRBD1. The CDR3 extends over 14 amino acids. Germline loops: CDR1 LNHDA, CDR2 SQIVND (reference sequence). V shed 5 bases, J shed 7 bases, and the junction held 7 bases outside the gene matches. Here the CDR3 DNA reads TGTGCCAGTAGTCCCCACGGACAGGGGGGTGGCTACACCTTC. This sequence encodes CASSPHGQGGGYTF. The variable domain in full, completed from reference TRBV19 and TRBJ1-2, reads DGGITQSPKYLFRKEGQNVTLSCEQNLNHDAMYWYRQDPGQGLRLIYYSQIVNDFQKGDIAEGYSVSREKKESFPLTVTSAQKNPTAFYLCASSPHGQGGGYTFGSGTRLTVV.